This TCR beta chain was captured by sequencing in a study of cytomegalovirus exposure and HLA in healthy donors. Broader study findings: Association of a missense DCLRE1C variant with TCR beta V- and J-gene trimming was reported in a later analysis.

Germline V gene data show CDR1 as LNHDA and CDR2 as SQIVND (reference sequence). The CDR3 is made up of 15 amino acids. J gave up 5 bases and V 3 bases, and 9 bases lay outside the gene matches. In the PCR, 60 Vbeta and 13 Jbeta primers were used. Generated by immunoSEQ multiplex PCR, the TCRdb table keeps only in-frame clones and is missing some. The sample carries about 150,000 clones, over 80% recorded once. The sample holds a few counts of this clone. Its specificity is unknown. The origin of this receptor is a male donor in good health and CMV-seronegative. Source material: PBMCs. The V and J genes are TRBV19 and TRBJ2-5; TRBD2 matches at 7 bases. The CDR3 nucleotides read TGTGCCAGTAGTATTATGGCCGGGGGGTGGGAGACCCAGTACTTC. Protein: CASSIMAGGWETQYF.